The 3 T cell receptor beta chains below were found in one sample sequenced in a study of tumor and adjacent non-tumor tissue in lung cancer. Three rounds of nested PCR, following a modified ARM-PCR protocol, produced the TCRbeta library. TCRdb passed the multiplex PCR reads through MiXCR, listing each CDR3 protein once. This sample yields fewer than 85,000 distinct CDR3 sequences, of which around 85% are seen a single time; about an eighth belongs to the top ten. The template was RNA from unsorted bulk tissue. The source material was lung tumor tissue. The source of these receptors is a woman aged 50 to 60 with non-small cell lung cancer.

The CDR3 reads CASSLVTETNYSYTF. The CDR3, as DNA: TGTGCCAGCAGCTTAGTAACGGAAACTAACTATAGTTACACCTTC. The rearrangement links TRBV11-2 to TRBJ1-2, with no clear D. This CDR3 is built from 15 residues. Looked up from germline, CDR1 is SGHAT and CDR2 is FQNNGV. Trimming left V 1 base short and J 11 bases short, with 20 bases between.

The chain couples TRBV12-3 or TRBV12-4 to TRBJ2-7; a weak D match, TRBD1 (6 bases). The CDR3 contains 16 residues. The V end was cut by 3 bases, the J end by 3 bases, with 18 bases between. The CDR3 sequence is CASSFAWGLNFYEQYF. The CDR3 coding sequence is TGTGCCAGCAGTTTCGCCTGGGGGCTAAACTTCTACGAGCAGTACTTC.

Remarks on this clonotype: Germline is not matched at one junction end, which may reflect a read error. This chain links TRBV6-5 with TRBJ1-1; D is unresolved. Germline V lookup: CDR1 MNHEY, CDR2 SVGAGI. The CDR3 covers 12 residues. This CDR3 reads CASSRKGNEDFF. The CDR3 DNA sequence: TGTGCCAGCAGTCGCAAGGGAAATGAAGATTTCTTT.